The 5 T cell receptor beta chains below come from one sample, sequenced in a study of blood T cells in healthy people across ages. Then a second PCR, running roughly 7 to 11 cycles, was carried out with a sample-barcoded 5' primer and a J-beta primer mix. One entry per CDR3 protein, called by TCRdb with MiXCR from the 5' RACE reads. The sample has 540,000 or so distinct CDR3 sequences, around 24% seen once. The sample was also reused in another study, on T cells of mothers and their children.

Sequencing was carried out using blood. These receptors came from a boy aged 5-17 years in good health.

The CDR3 here is CASSLAGRDYGYTF. CDR3 nucleotides: TGTGCCAGCAGTTTAGCGGGCAGGGACTATGGCTACACCTTC. The chain uses TRBV12-3 or TRBV12-4 and TRBJ1-2, with D possibly matching TRBD1 (5 bases). Deletions cut 0 bases from V and 3 bases from J, with 8 bases between. CDR3 length: 14 residues.

This clonotype was recorded a few times. The genes are TRBV10-3 and TRBJ1-4; no firm D call. Germline-derived CDR1 and CDR2 are ENHRY and SYGVKD. The CDR3 totals 13 residues. The V gene lost 0 bases and the J gene lost 7 bases, with 6 bases spanning the gap. Here the CDR3 DNA reads TGTGCCATCAGTGAGTCCGCCAGTGAAAAACTGTTTTTT. It translates to CAISESASEKLFF.

V and J are TRBV6-5 and TRBJ2-5; 7 positions agree with TRBD1. Per the germline V gene, CDR1 is MNHEY and CDR2 is SVGAGI. Trimming took 7 bases from V and 5 from J; bases not matched to a gene: 4. The CDR3 has 12 amino acids. CDR3 DNA sequence: TGTGCCAGCATATCACAGGGGGAGACCCAGTACTTC. As protein: CASISQGETQYF.

The chain uses TRBV30 and TRBJ2-1; 9 bases align to TRBD1. Germline assignment: CDR1 GTSNPN and CDR2 SVGIG (reference sequence). This CDR3 has 15 residues. The V segment lost 2 bases and the J segment 5 bases; nucleotides outside the gene matches: 7. Here the CDR3 DNA reads TGTGCCTGGAGTTGGGACAGGGAGGTCGACAATGAGCAGTTCTTC. It translates to CAWSWDREVDNEQFF.

The V gene is TRBV9, the J gene TRBJ2-6; D is ambiguous. The V gene lost 10 bases and the J gene lost 2 bases, with 13 bases spanning the gap. The CDR3 is 14 residues long. Germline CDR1 is SGDLS and CDR2 is YYNGEE. For the CDR3, the DNA is TGTGCCTCGAAAGGAGTCGCTGGGGCCAACGTCCTGACTTTC. Translating gives CASKGVAGANVLTF.